The 11 T cell receptor beta chains listed next were all sequenced from one sample in a study of blood T cells in healthy people across ages (dated by TCRdb to the mid-2010s). Library prep was done by 5' RACE. The sequencer was an Illumina HiSeq 2500. A second PCR of roughly 6 to 11 cycles was run with a J-beta primer mix and a sample-barcoded 5' primer. TCRdb trimmed the raw reads at Q25, called clones with MiXCR and kept productive beta chains. CDR3 protein duplicates are merged, each entry listing the most common genes and DNA. The sample yields around 1,000,000 distinct CDR3 sequences; approximately 25% were counted once. The ten largest clones capture about 0.69% of the sample. These same records also appear under a second study, on T cells of mothers and their children.

The material sequenced was blood. These receptors all come from a girl aged 2 to 10 in good health.

This chain joins TRBV2 and TRBJ1-1; D ambiguous. The CDR3 has 12 amino acids. The ends were cut back, 4 bases at V and 7 bases at J, with 10 bases in the middle. Germline assignment: CDR1 SNHLY and CDR2 FYNNEI. Here the CDR3 DNA reads TGTGCCAGCAGTGTAGCGGGGTTTGAAGCTTTCTTT. This sequence encodes CASSVAGFEAFF.

This clonotype was seen ten or more times. The V and J genes are TRBV20-1 and TRBJ2-7; D possibly corresponds to TRBD2 (6 bases). Germline CDR1 reads DFQATT; CDR2 reads SNEGSKA (reference sequence). This CDR3 is built from 12 residues. V lost 3 bases and J lost 3, with 9 bases in between. Written as DNA, the CDR3 is TGCAGTGCTAGTTCGGGAGACTACGAGCAGTACTTC. Its translation is CSASSGDYEQYF.

The chain joins TRBV27 to TRBJ2-7; D perhaps matches TRBD2 (6 bases). The V and J ends lost 5 bases and 6 bases respectively, with 17 bases between them. This CDR3 is built from 14 residues. CDR1 MNHEY and CDR2 SMNVEV come from the germline V gene (reference sequence). The chain's CDR3 is CASSAGLPSTEQYF. The CDR3 DNA is TGTGCCAGCAGTGCCGGACTACCGTCTACCGAGCAGTACTTC.

This clonotype has only a few counts. The chain uses TRBV11-2 and TRBJ1-6, with 7 bases that match TRBD1. This CDR3 region has 18 residues. Germline CDR1 SGHAT, CDR2 FQNNGV. Trimming removed 5 bases from V and 9 bases from J; junction bases left unmatched: 19. CDR3 loop: CASSPPGVGGGIFSPLHF. CDR3 nucleotide sequence: TGTGCCAGCAGCCCCCCAGGCGTAGGAGGGGGCATTTTTTCACCCCTCCACTTT.

The genes are TRBV7-2 and TRBJ1-5; perhaps TRBD1 as D (6 bases). CDR1 is SGHTA and CDR2 is FQGNSA in the germline V gene. The CDR3 sequence is 14 residues long. The germline V and J ends were trimmed by 1 base and 7 bases, with 11 bases remaining between them. The CDR3 region is CASSLETGNQPQHF. CDR3 bases: TGTGCCAGCAGCTTAGAAACAGGGAACCAGCCCCAGCATTTT.

The sample holds many counts of this clonotype. V usage is TRBV5-1 and J usage is TRBJ1-5; TRBD1 is a possible D gene (5 bases). Germline-derived CDR1 and CDR2 are SGHRS and YFSETQ. The length of the CDR3 is 14 residues. Trimming pared 1 base from V and 4 bases from J, leaving 9 bases between. The CDR3 coding sequence is TGCGCCAGCAGCTTGTCAGGGACTAATCAGCCCCAGCATTTT. It is translated as CASSLSGTNQPQHF.

The chain employs TRBV10-3 and TRBJ1-2; D is unresolved. Trimming removed 4 bases from V and 4 bases from J, with 10 bases in between. The CDR3 length is 13 residues. The germline gives CDR1 ENHRY, CDR2 SYGVKD. For the CDR3, the DNA is TGTGCCATCAGTGTCGGCGGAAGCTATGGCTACACCTTC. It specifies CAISVGGSYGYTF.

This clonotype was counted between two and nine times. The chain couples TRBV5-1 to TRBJ2-3; 9 bases are a match to TRBD1. V gave up 4 bases and J gave up 5 bases; unmatched junction bases: 8. The CDR3 has 15 residues. Germline V gives CDR1 SGHRS, CDR2 YFSETQ. CDR3 residues: CASSGWDRAGDTQYF. The CDR3 coding sequence is TGCGCCAGCAGCGGCTGGGACAGGGCAGGAGATACGCAGTATTTT.

This chain links TRBV27 with TRBJ1-5; D remains unclear. Trimming removed 0 bases at V and 6 bases at J, with 9 bases between. In germline, CDR1 is MNHEY, CDR2 SMNVEV (reference sequence). The CDR3 covers 14 residues. The CDR3 DNA sequence: TGTGCCAGCAGTTTATCCGGTATGGGTCAGCCCCAGCATTTT. This encodes CASSLSGMGQPQHF.

This rearrangement joins TRBV6-6 to TRBJ1-1, with D tentatively TRBD1 (5 bases). The CDR3 totals 13 residues. Germline CDR1 is MNHNY and CDR2 is SVGAGI (reference sequence). V shed 8 bases and J shed 3 bases, with 13 bases lying between them. CDR3 protein: CASATGRDTEAFF. Here the CDR3 DNA reads TGTGCCAGCGCAACAGGTCGGGACACTGAAGCTTTCTTT.

This clonotype was seen a few times. The rearrangement joins TRBV7-9 to TRBJ2-5, with 8 bases lining up with TRBD2. Germline V gene sequence: CDR1 SEHNR, CDR2 FQNEAQ (reference sequence). The CDR3 contains 15 residues. The ends lost 2 bases at V and 2 bases at J; junction bases unmatched: 4. CDR3 region: CASSLWASGQETQYF. The CDR3 region has the DNA TGTGCCAGCAGCTTATGGGCTAGCGGGCAAGAGACCCAGTACTTC.